This entry is about one TCR beta chain. The sample originates from a study of HIV-infected patients and healthy controls. The CDR3 runs to 14 residues. The V end was cut by 3 bases, the J end by 6 bases, with 14 bases between. TCRdb re-derived calls from the 5' RACE reads in MiXCR, one entry per CDR3 protein. The sample lists 50,000 to 80,000 distinct CDR3 sequences, 15% to 20% occurring once. The material sequenced was CD4+ T cells from blood. This clonotype originated in a human donor in good health. The genes are TRBV12-3 or TRBV12-4 and TRBJ1-1; D ambiguous. The CDR3 sequence: CASSFGYAGSEAFF. CDR3 sequence (DNA): TGTGCCAGCAGTTTCGGGTACGCCGGCTCTGAAGCTTTCTTT.